The clone carrying this T cell receptor (beta chain) was seen at least ten times. The antigen is undetermined. TCRdb reprocessed the 5' RACE reads with MiXCR, giving one entry per CDR3 protein. Counted here are some 240,000 distinct CDR3 sequences, approximately 3.8% occurring once; the ten biggest clones make up around 19%. This sample stems from a study of T cells after yellow fever vaccination. Study as a whole: Any fraction with a low cell number was prepared using SMART-Seq v4 Ultra Low Input.

The V and J ends lost 3 bases and 5 bases respectively, with 10 bases between them. The CDR3 length is 13 residues. General study results and limits: Abundant clonotypes (contaminants from the bulk population) could be present in FACS-sorted repertoires. Subsequent to the booster, the majority of primary-vaccination clones reappeared (under 98% CD4, approximately 90% CD8).

The source material was PBMCs, sampled 15 days after the yellow fever booster vaccination. The rearrangement joins TRBV12-3 or TRBV12-4 to TRBJ2-5; D unclear. This clonotype originated in a man younger than 35 who received the YFV17D yellow fever vaccine. CDR3 sequence: CASSFVPEETQYF. CDR3 DNA: TGTGCCAGCAGTTTCGTGCCCGAGGAGACCCAGTACTTC.